The next 7 T cell receptor beta chains were all read from a single sample in a study of T cell responses to AZD1222 COVID-19 vaccine. Here immunoSEQ multiplex PCR was the method, and the copy in TCRdb shows in-frame clones only, minus some. This sample has under 150,000 clones, with 92% found just once. This specimen was peripheral blood, taken 28 days after the second AZD1222 dose. The receptors stem from an adult who received the AZD1222 COVID-19 vaccine.

The gene calls are TRBV4-2 and TRBJ2-1; the match to TRBD2 covers 9 bases. V was clipped by 0 bases and J by 4 bases; unmatched bases: 10. The CDR3 is 18 amino acids. The germline CDR1 and CDR2 sequences are LGHNA and YNFKEQ. The chain's CDR3 is CASSQETQRGDLYNEQFF. As DNA, the CDR3 is TGTGCCAGCAGCCAAGAAACCCAGCGGGGGGACCTATACAATGAGCAGTTCTTC.

V is TRBV11-3 and J is TRBJ1-2, with TRBD1 as a possible D gene (5 bases). The CDR3 length is 14 residues. V was pared by 3 bases and J by 4 bases, with 12 bases between. The germline V gene encodes CDR1 SGHNT and CDR2 YENEEA. CDR3 protein: CASSLGPGSYGYTF. For the CDR3, the DNA is TGTGCCAGCAGCTTGGGGCCGGGATCCTATGGCTACACCTTC.

The chain recombines TRBV27 with TRBJ2-3; D remains ambiguous. Germline V gene data show CDR1 as MNHEY and CDR2 as SMNVEV (reference sequence). The CDR3 is 15 residues long. V was trimmed by 2 bases and J by 3 bases, leaving 12 bases between them. In DNA form, the CDR3 reads TGTGCCAGCAGTTTAAGCAGGAGTCTGACAGATACGCAGTATTTT. Amino acids: CASSLSRSLTDTQYF.

CDR3 nucleotides: TGTGCCAGCAGCCGGAATGGTTGGGATACGCAGTATTTT. Its protein is CASSRNGWDTQYF. This chain joins TRBV6-5 and TRBJ2-3, with D unresolved. Germline V gives CDR1 MNHEY, CDR2 SVGAGI. This CDR3 is 13 amino acids long. The ends were cut back, 6 bases at V and 6 bases at J, with 13 bases in the middle.

This chain uses TRBV18 with TRBJ1-2; D uncertain. Trimming removed 2 bases at V and 6 bases at J, with 10 bases between. CDR1 and CDR2 from the germline V gene are KGHSH and LQKENI. This CDR3 spans 13 amino acids. The chain's CDR3 is CASSPFGRDGYTF. The DNA of the CDR3 is TGTGCCAGCTCACCATTTGGCCGGGATGGCTACACCTTC.

V usage is TRBV7-3 and J usage is TRBJ2-5, with TRBD1 matching 7 bases. Per germline, CDR1 SGHTA and CDR2 FQGTGA. The trim removed 4 bases at V and 5 bases at J, leaving 4 bases unmatched. This CDR3 is 13 amino acids long. The CDR3 loop reads CASSSTRGETQYF. The CDR3 DNA is TGTGCCAGCAGCTCAACCAGGGGGGAGACCCAGTACTTC.

J is TRBJ2-3 and V is TRBV7-9; D perhaps matches TRBD1 (5 bases). Per the germline V gene, CDR1 is SEHNR and CDR2 is FQNEAQ (reference sequence). The V end lost 4 bases, the J end lost 0 bases, and 14 bases lay between the germline ends. This CDR3 is built from 16 residues. CDR3 sequence reads: CASSSQGIMSTDTQYF. The DNA for the CDR3 is TGTGCCAGCAGCTCCCAGGGCATCATGAGCACAGATACGCAGTATTTT.